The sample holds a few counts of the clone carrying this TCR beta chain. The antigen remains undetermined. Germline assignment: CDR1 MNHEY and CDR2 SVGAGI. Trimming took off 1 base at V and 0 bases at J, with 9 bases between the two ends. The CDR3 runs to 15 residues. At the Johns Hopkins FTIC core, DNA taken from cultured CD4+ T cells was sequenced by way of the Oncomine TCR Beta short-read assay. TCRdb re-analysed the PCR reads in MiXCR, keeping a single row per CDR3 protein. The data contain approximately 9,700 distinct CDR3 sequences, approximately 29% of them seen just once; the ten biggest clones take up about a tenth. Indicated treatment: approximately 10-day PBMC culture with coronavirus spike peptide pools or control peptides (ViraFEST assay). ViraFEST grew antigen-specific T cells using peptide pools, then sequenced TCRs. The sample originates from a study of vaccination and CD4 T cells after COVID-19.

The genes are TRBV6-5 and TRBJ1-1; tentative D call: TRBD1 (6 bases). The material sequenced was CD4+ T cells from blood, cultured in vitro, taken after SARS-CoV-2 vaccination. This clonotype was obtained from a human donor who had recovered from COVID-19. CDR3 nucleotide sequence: TGTGCCAGCAGTTACTACGGGACATTGAACACTGAAGCTTTCTTT. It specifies CASSYYGTLNTEAFF.